This TCR beta chain was sequenced during a study of T-cell memory formation after mild COVID-19. TCRdb ran MiXCR on the 5' RACE reads and lists one entry per CDR3 protein. The table shows about 360,000 distinct CDR3 sequences, with under 15% occurring only once. This clonotype was seen a few times. The CDR3 consists of 13 residues. Germline assignment: CDR1 MDHEN and CDR2 SYDVKM. The V end was cut by 7 bases, the J end by 2 bases, with 6 bases between. V usage is TRBV28 and J usage is TRBJ2-6; no reliable D call. The source material was PBMCs or a T cell subset sorted from them (not recorded which). The sequence was obtained from a man between 18 and 29 years old who had mild COVID-19 (a few samples of this study predate the infection). Cell type and time point are not known. CDR3 loop: CASTGPGANVLTF. CDR3 in DNA: TGTGCCAGCACCGGGCCTGGGGCCAACGTCCTGACTTTC.